The next 17 T cell receptor beta chains were all read from a single sample in a study of early T cells in non-severe SARS-CoV-2 infection. Using its own MiXCR run on the 5' RACE reads, TCRdb lists one record per CDR3 protein. The sample carries fewer than 90,000 distinct CDR3 sequences, more than 13% recorded once. Sequences were obtained from whole blood. Receptors originate from an adult who was a healthcare worker with PCR-confirmed SARS-CoV-2 infection or an uninfected control (not recorded which).

Only a few counts were recorded for this clonotype. V usage is TRBV10-3 and J usage is TRBJ1-5, with a possible D match to TRBD1 (5 bases). The V gene lost 4 bases and the J gene lost 7 bases, with 14 bases spanning the gap. Germline V gives CDR1 ENHRY, CDR2 SYGVKD. The CDR3 consists of 14 residues. The CDR3: CAISVSRDGQPQHF. The CDR3 region has the DNA TGTGCCATCAGTGTCAGTCGGGACGGCCAGCCCCAGCATTTT.

The chain is built from TRBV20-1 and TRBJ1-1, with 7 bases that match TRBD1. Per the germline V gene, CDR1 is DFQATT and CDR2 is SNEGSKA (reference sequence). The length of the CDR3 is 14 residues. V was pared by 5 bases and J by 4 bases, with 10 bases of the junction left unmatched. The CDR3 loop reads CSAARQGIGTEAFF. The DNA of the CDR3 is TGCAGTGCTGCACGACAGGGAATAGGCACTGAAGCTTTCTTT.

This clonotype was observed a few times. This chain joins TRBV20-1 and TRBJ1-1; D ambiguous. The CDR3 contains 13 residues. V lost 6 bases and J lost 11, with 22 bases in between. Germline CDR1 reads DFQATT; CDR2 reads SNEGSKA (reference sequence). CDR3 DNA sequence: TGCAGTGCCGAAGGCGGCTCAGTGCTTGGGGCTTTCTTT. Protein product: CSAEGGSVLGAFF.

The chain is built from TRBV18 and TRBJ1-1; perhaps TRBD1 as D (6 bases). CDR1 is KGHSH and CDR2 is LQKENI in the germline V gene. V lost 0 bases to trimming and J lost 7 bases, with 12 bases between them. CDR3 length equals 14 residues. CDR3 nucleotide sequence: TGTGCCAGCTCACCACCGACAGGCGTTAGTGAAGCTTTCTTT. It translates to CASSPPTGVSEAFF.

This clonotype showed up many times. J is TRBJ2-7 and V is TRBV7-9; 9 positions agree with TRBD1. Losses at the gene ends were 5 bases for V and 4 bases for J; bases not matched to a gene: 3. The CDR3 has 13 amino acids. Germline assignment: CDR1 SEHNR and CDR2 FQNEAQ (reference sequence). The CDR3: CASSTDRGYEQYF. DNA for the CDR3: TGTGCCAGCAGCACGGACAGGGGTTACGAGCAGTACTTC.

V gene TRBV4-3 combines with J gene TRBJ1-1; D is unresolved. Trimming left V 0 bases short and J 3 bases short, with 11 bases between. The CDR3 loop spans 15 amino acids. CDR1 LGHNA and CDR2 YSLEER come from the germline V gene. The CDR3 spells CASSQEMARDTEAFF. The CDR3 DNA sequence: TGCGCCAGCAGCCAAGAGATGGCCCGGGACACTGAAGCTTTCTTT.

V gene TRBV7-3 combines with J gene TRBJ2-3, with D possibly being TRBD1 (6 bases). This CDR3 has 16 residues. V shed 5 bases and J shed 6 bases, with 21 bases lying between them. From germline, CDR1 is SGHTA and CDR2 FQGTGA. The DNA of the CDR3 is TGTGCCAGCAGCCCCCACAGGGTCCCGAAAGGGGATACGCAGTATTTT. Encoded protein: CASSPHRVPKGDTQYF.

This chain uses TRBV27 with TRBJ2-7, with TRBD1 identical over 9 bases. Trimming took 1 base from V and 2 from J; bases not matched to a gene: 12. CDR3 length: 18 residues. Germline lookup yields CDR1 MNHEY and CDR2 SMNVEV (reference sequence). CDR3 protein: CASSLLGSSGTGTYEQYF. In nucleotides, the CDR3 is TGTGCCAGCAGTTTATTGGGCTCTAGTGGGACAGGGACCTACGAGCAGTACTTC.

This clonotype was seen once. V is TRBV29-1 and J is TRBJ2-3, with 8 bases identical to TRBD2. CDR3 length: 12 amino acids. Germline CDR1 reads SQVTM; CDR2 reads ANQGSEA. V lost 7 bases to trimming and J lost 5 bases; unmatched junction nucleotides: 5. CDR3: CSAVAGQDTQYF. In DNA form, the CDR3 reads TGCAGCGCCGTAGCGGGGCAAGATACGCAGTATTTT.

V is TRBV5-1 and J is TRBJ2-3; the D is unclear. The CDR3 loop spans 14 amino acids. The V end lost 0 bases, the J end lost 5 bases, and 10 bases lay between the germline ends. Germline V gene lookup returns CDR1 SGHRS and CDR2 YFSETQ. The CDR3 DNA reads as TGCGCCAGCAGCTTGGGGAGATTAGGAGATACGCAGTATTTT. Its protein product is CASSLGRLGDTQYF. Looking up the rest from reference TRBV5-1 and TRBJ2-3 gives the full variable domain: KAGVTQTPRYLIKTRGQQVTLSCSPISGHRSVSWYQQTPGQGLQFLFEYFSETQRNKGNFPGRFSGRQFSNSRSEMNVSTLELGDSALYLCASSLGRLGDTQYFGPGTRLTVL.

This clonotype occurred a few times. V gene TRBV7-2 combines with J gene TRBJ1-5; no definite D call. Trimming left V 1 base short and J 3 bases short, with 7 bases between. The CDR3 length is 14 residues. Germline V gene sequence: CDR1 SGHTA, CDR2 FQGNSA. CDR3 sequence reads: CASSLVRINQPQHF. In DNA form, the CDR3 reads TGTGCCAGCAGCTTAGTCAGGATCAATCAGCCCCAGCATTTT.

The chain combines TRBV6-5 with TRBJ2-3, with D perhaps TRBD1 or TRBD2 (5 bases each). V gave up 5 bases and J gave up 3 bases, with 12 bases separating them. The germline V gene encodes CDR1 MNHEY and CDR2 SVGAGI. The CDR3 is 14 amino acids. CDR3 loop: CASSKRGETDTQYF. CDR3 bases: TGTGCCAGCAGTAAGAGAGGGGAGACAGATACGCAGTATTTT.

The gene calls are TRBV4-3 and TRBJ1-6; unclear D gene. Trimming removed 0 bases at V and 7 bases at J, with 13 bases between. This CDR3 has 16 amino acids. CDR1 is LGHNA and CDR2 is YSLEER in the germline V gene. The CDR3 DNA sequence: TGCGCCAGCAGCCAAGATGGAGGGCCCGGGAATTCACCCCTCCACTTT. It encodes CASSQDGGPGNSPLHF.

This clonotype was recorded a few times. The rearrangement joins TRBV25-1 to TRBJ2-5; D not certain. Per the germline V gene, CDR1 is MGHDK and CDR2 is SYGVNS. Between the trimmed V and J ends, which lost 3 bases and 4 bases, there was a span of 15 bases. The CDR3 loop spans 15 amino acids. The DNA of the CDR3 is TGTGCCAGCAGTGATCAATCCCGTGGTGTAGAGACCCAGTACTTC. It is translated as CASSDQSRGVETQYF. The full variable domain, its missing parts supplied by reference TRBV25-1 and TRBJ2-5, is EADIYQTPRYLVIGTGKKITLECSQTMGHDKMYWYQQDPGMELHLIHYSYGVNSTEKGDLSSESTVSRIRTEHFPLTLESARPSHTSQYLCASSDQSRGVETQYFGPGTRLLVL.

The rearrangement links TRBV28 to TRBJ2-7; 7 bases agree with TRBD1. This CDR3 is 14 amino acids long. Trimming cost V 6 bases and J 3 bases; bases outside gene matches: 8. The germline V gene has CDR1 MDHEN and CDR2 SYDVKM. CDR3 protein: CASRRQGLSYEQYF. CDR3 bases: TGTGCCAGCAGAAGACAGGGCCTGAGCTACGAGCAGTACTTC.

The J gene is TRBJ2-3, the V gene TRBV12-3 or TRBV12-4; 10 bases agree with TRBD2. The CDR3 is made up of 16 amino acids. J lost 1 base, V lost 2 bases, and 3 bases had no gene match. CDR3 sequence reads: CASSLWLAGGTDTQYF. DNA for the CDR3: TGTGCCAGCAGTTTATGGCTAGCGGGGGGCACAGATACGCAGTATTTT.

There are many counts of this clonotype. This rearrangement joins TRBV12-3 or TRBV12-4 to TRBJ2-2; D might be TRBD2 (6 bases). Deletions cut 11 bases from V and 5 bases from J, with 15 bases between. This CDR3 has 13 amino acids. CDR3 region: CAARSGLTGELFF. CDR3 nucleotide sequence: TGTGCCGCGAGGAGCGGACTAACCGGGGAGCTGTTTTTT.